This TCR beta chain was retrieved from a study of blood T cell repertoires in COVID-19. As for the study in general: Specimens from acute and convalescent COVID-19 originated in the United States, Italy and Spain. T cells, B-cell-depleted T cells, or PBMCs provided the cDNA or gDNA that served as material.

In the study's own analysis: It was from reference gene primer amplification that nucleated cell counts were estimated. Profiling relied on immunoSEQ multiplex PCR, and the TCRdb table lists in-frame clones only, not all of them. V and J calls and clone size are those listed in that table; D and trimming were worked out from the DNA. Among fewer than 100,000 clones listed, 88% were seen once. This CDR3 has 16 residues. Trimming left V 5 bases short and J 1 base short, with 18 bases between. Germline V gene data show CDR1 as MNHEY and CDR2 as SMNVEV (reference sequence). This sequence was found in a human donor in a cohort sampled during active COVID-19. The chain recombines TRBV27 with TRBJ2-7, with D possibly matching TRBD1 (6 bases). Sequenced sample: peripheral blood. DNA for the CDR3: TGTGCCAGCAGTCCACGAGGGGCAGGGGATTCCTACGAGCAGTACTTC. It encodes CASSPRGAGDSYEQYF.